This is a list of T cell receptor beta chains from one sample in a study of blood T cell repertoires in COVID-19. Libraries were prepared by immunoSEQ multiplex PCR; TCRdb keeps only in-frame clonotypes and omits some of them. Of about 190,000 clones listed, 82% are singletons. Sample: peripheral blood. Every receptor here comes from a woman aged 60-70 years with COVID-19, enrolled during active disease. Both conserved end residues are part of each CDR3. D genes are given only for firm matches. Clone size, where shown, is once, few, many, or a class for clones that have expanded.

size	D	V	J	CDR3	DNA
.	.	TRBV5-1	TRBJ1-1	CASSHRARDAEAFF	TGCGCCAGCAGCCACAGGGCGAGGGACGCTGAAGCTTTCTTT
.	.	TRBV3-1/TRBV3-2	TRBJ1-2	CATRQSANYGYTF	TGTGCAACCAGACAGTCAGCTAACTATGGCTACACCTTC
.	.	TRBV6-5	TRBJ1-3	CASSRGPISGNTIYF	TGTGCCAGCAGTAGGGGCCCTATCTCTGGAAACACCATATATTTT
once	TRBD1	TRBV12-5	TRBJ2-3	CASAHRDRGRDTQYF	TGTGCTAGTGCTCACCGGGACAGAGGGAGAGATACGCAGTATTTT
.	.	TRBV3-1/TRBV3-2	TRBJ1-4	CASSQDWASREKLFF	TGTGCCAGCAGCCAAGATTGGGCGAGTCGAGAAAAACTGTTTTTT
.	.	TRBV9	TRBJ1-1	CASSSDQGTLGGEAFF	TGTGCCAGCAGCTCTGATCAGGGTACCTTGGGGGGTGAGGCTTTCTTT
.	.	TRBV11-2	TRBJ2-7	CASSLARGAYEQYF	TGTGCCAGCAGCTTAGCCAGGGGCGCCTACGAGCAGTACTTC
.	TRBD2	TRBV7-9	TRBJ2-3	CASSPRTSGTSTDTQYF	TGTGCCAGCAGCCCTAGGACTAGCGGGACTAGCACAGATACGCAGTATTTT
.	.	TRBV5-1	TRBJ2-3	CASSPSEASTDTQYF	TGCGCCAGCAGCCCCTCGGAGGCTAGCACAGATACGCAGTATTTT
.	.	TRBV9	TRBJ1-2	CASSVDYGANYGYTF	TGTGCCAGCAGCGTGGACTACGGGGCTAACTATGGCTACACCTTC
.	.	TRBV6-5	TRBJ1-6	CASSYSRDQNSPLHF	TGTGCCAGCAGTTACTCCAGGGATCAAAATTCACCCCTCCACTTT
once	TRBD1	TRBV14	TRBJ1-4	CASSGQGAANEKLFF	TGTGCCAGCAGTGGACAGGGGGCGGCTAATGAAAAACTGTTTTTT
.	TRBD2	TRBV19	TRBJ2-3	CATRTSGTSDTQYF	TGTGCCACCAGGACTAGCGGGACCTCAGATACGCAGTATTTT
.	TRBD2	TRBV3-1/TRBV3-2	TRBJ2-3	CASSQGEGSGLDTQYF	TGTGCCAGCAGCCAAGGGGAGGGGTCCGGGTTAGATACGCAGTATTTT
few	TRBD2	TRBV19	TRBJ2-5	CASSIGDLAGAPETQYF	TGTGCCAGTAGTATAGGGGATTTGGCGGGAGCACCAGAGACCCAGTACTTC
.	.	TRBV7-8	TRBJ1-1	CASSLGGQRTEAFF	TGTGCCAGCAGCTTAGGGGGGCAGAGGACTGAAGCTTTCTTT
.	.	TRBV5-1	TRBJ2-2	CASSLAPRGTGELFF	TGCGCCAGCAGCTTGGCCCCGCGTGGCACCGGGGAGCTGTTTTTT
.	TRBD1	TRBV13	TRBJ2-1	CASSLGGTGQNEQFF	TGTGCCAGCAGCCTGGGGGGGACAGGGCAAAATGAGCAGTTCTTC
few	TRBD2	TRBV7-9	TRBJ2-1	CASSLRGTTFNEQFF	TGTGCCAGCAGCTTACGGGGGACTACGTTCAATGAGCAGTTCTTC
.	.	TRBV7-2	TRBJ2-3	CASSLDRWASTDTQYF	TGTGCCAGCAGCTTAGATCGGTGGGCTAGCACAGATACGCAGTATTTT
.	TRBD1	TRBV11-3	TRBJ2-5	CASSQRQGDRETQYF	TGTGCCAGCAGCCAAAGACAGGGTGACCGGGAGACCCAGTACTTC
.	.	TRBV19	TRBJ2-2	CASTGLTNTGELFF	TGTGCCAGTACGGGACTCACGAACACCGGGGAGCTGTTTTTT
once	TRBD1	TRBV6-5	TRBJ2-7	CASTRTGAYEQYF	TGTGCCAGCACCCGGACAGGGGCCTACGAGCAGTACTTC
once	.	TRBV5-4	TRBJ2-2	CASSWRGNTGELFF	TGTGCCAGCAGTTGGCGGGGGAACACCGGGGAGCTGTTTTTT
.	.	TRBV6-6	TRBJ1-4	CASSFPITTNEKLFF	TGTGCCAGCAGTTTCCCTATCACAACTAATGAAAAACTGTTTTTT
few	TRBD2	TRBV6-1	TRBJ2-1	CASSEGSSGRKQFF	TGTGCCAGCAGTGAAGGGTCTAGCGGACGTAAGCAGTTCTTC
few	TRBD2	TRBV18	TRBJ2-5	CASSPQLAGGETQYF	TGTGCCAGCTCACCACAATTAGCGGGAGGAGAGACCCAGTACTTC
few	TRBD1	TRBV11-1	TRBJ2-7	CASSRDRAREQYF	TGTGCCAGCAGCCGGGACAGGGCTCGGGAGCAGTACTTC
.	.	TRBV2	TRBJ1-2	CASSRDDYGYTF	TGTGCCAGCAGTCGGGATGACTATGGCTACACCTTC
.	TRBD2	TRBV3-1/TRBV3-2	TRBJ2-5	CASSQIPGTSGSRETQYF	TGTGCCAGCAGCCAAATCCCCGGGACTAGCGGGAGTAGAGAGACCCAGTACTTC
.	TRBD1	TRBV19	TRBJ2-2	CASGTVNTGELFF	TGTGCCAGCGGGACAGTGAACACCGGGGAGCTGTTTTTT
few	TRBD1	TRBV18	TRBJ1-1	CASSPGTVIYTEAFF	TGTGCCAGCTCACCTGGGACAGTGATCTACACTGAAGCTTTCTTT
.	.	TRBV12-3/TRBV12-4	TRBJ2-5	CASSHGQSETQYF	TGTGCCAGCAGTCATGGACAGTCCGAGACCCAGTACTTC
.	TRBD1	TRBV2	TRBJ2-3	CASSVSGTGTNLDTQYF	TGTGCCAGCAGTGTCTCCGGGACAGGGACGAATCTAGATACGCAGTATTTT
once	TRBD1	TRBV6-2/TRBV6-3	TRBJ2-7	CASSRDSAQGQYF	TGTGCCAGCAGTCGGGACAGCGCACAGGGGCAGTACTTC
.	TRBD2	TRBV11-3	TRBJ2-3	CASSPRTSGSGTDTQYF	TGTGCCAGCAGCCCTAGGACTAGCGGGAGTGGGACAGATACGCAGTATTTT
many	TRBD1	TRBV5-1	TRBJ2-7	CASTPQGGTGVEQYF	TGCGCCAGCACTCCCCAAGGCGGGACAGGGGTCGAGCAGTACTTC
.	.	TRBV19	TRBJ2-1	CASSIVAGPKGEQFF	TGTGCCAGTAGTATAGTGGCAGGGCCTAAAGGTGAGCAGTTCTTC
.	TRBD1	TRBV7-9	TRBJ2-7	CASRAGTEDYEQYF	TGTGCCAGCAGAGCCGGGACAGAAGACTACGAGCAGTACTTC
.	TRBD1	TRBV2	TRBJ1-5	CASQDRVNSNQPQHF	TGTGCCAGCCAGGACAGGGTGAATAGCAATCAGCCCCAGCATTTT
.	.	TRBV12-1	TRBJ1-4	CASSCQMRANEKLFF	TGTGCCAGCAGCTGTCAGATGCGGGCTAATGAAAAACTGTTTTTT
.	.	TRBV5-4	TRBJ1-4	CASSLGGTTNEKLFF	TGTGCCAGCAGCTTGGGAGGAACAACTAATGAAAAACTGTTTTTT
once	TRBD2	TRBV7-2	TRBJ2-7	CASSRTSGRAGGSYEQYF	TGTGCCAGCAGCCGGACTAGCGGGAGGGCGGGGGGCTCCTACGAGCAGTACTTC
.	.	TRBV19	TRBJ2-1	CASSIEPSRYNEQFF	TGTGCCAGTAGTATAGAACCTAGCCGTTACAATGAGCAGTTCTTC
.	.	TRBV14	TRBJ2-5	CASGQLAGETQYF	TGTGCCAGCGGCCAACTGGCGGGAGAGACCCAGTACTTC
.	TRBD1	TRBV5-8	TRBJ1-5	CASSYGQGGHQPQHF	TGTGCCAGCAGCTATGGACAGGGGGGACATCAGCCCCAGCATTTT
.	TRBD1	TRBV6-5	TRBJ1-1	CASRAGQGMNTEAFF	TGTGCCAGCAGGGCGGGACAGGGAATGAACACTGAAGCTTTCTTT
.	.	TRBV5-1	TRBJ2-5	CASSFEETQYF	TGCGCCAGCAGCTTCGAAGAGACCCAGTACTTC
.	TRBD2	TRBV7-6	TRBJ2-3	CASSLRTSGISDTQYF	TGTGCCAGCAGCTTAAGGACTAGCGGGATTTCAGATACGCAGTATTTT
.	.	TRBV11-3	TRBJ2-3	CASSLGRGSTDTQYF	TGTGCCAGCAGCTTAGGTCGGGGGAGCACAGATACGCAGTATTTT
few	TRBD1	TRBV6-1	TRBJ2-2	CASSATGQGAVWTGELFF	TGTGCCAGCAGTGCCACCGGACAGGGGGCAGTTTGGACCGGGGAGCTGTTTTTT
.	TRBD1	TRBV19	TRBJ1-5	CASIERGQWVDQPQHF	TGTGCCAGTATAGAAAGGGGGCAATGGGTGGATCAGCCCCAGCATTTT
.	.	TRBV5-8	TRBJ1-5	CASSFRSGGNQPQHF	TGTGCCAGCAGCTTCCGGTCCGGTGGCAATCAGCCCCAGCATTTT
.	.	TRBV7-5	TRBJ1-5	CARSLKGVRSQGANQPQHF	TGTGCCAGAAGCTTGAAGGGGGTACGAAGCCAAGGGGCTAATCAGCCCCAGCATTTT
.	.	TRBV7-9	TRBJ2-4	CASSRISGVRNIQYF	TGTGCCAGCAGCCGAATCTCGGGAGTACGGAACATTCAGTACTTC
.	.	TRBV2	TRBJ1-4	CASSRTGANEKLFF	TGTGCCAGCAGTCGGACTGGGGCTAATGAAAAACTGTTTTTT
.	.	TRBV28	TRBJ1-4	CASTSRGLFPRDEKLFF	TGTGCCAGCACCTCCCGCGGCCTTTTTCCCCGGGATGAAAAACTGTTTTTT